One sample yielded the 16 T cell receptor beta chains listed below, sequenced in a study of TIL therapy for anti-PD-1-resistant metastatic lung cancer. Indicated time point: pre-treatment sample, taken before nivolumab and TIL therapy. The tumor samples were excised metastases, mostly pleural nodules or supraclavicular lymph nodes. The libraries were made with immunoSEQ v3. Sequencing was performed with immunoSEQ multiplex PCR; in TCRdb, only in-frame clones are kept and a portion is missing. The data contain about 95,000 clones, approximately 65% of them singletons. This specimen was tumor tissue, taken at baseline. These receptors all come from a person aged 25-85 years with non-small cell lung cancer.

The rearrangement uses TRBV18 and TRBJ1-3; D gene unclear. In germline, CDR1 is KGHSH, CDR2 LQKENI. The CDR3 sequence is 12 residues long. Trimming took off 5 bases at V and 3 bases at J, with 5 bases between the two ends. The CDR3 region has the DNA TGTGCCAGCTCAGAGAATGGAAACACCATATATTTT. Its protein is CASSENGNTIYF.

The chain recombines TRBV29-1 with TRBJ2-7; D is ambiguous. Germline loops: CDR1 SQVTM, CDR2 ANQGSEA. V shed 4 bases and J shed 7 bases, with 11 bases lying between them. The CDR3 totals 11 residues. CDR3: CSVVGQTEQYF. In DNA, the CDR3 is TGCAGCGTTGTTGGTCAGACTGAGCAGTACTTC.

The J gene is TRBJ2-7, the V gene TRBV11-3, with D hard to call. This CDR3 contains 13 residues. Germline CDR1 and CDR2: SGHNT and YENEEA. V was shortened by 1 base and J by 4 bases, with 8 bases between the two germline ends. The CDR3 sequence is CASSLGPEYEQYF. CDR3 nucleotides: TGTGCCAGCAGCTTAGGCCCGGAATACGAGCAGTACTTC.

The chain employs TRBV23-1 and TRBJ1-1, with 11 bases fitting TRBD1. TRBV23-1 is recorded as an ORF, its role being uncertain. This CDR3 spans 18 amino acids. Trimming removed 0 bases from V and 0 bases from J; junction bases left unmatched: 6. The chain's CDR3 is CASSQSGTGGRVNTEAFF. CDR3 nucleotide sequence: TGCGCCAGCAGTCAATCTGGGACAGGGGGGAGAGTGAACACTGAAGCTTTCTTT.

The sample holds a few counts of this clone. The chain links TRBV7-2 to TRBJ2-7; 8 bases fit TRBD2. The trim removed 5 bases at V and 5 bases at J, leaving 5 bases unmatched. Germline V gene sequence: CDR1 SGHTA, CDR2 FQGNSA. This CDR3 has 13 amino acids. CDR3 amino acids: CASSLLAAHEQYF. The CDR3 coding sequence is TGTGCCAGCAGCCTACTAGCGGCTCACGAGCAGTACTTC.

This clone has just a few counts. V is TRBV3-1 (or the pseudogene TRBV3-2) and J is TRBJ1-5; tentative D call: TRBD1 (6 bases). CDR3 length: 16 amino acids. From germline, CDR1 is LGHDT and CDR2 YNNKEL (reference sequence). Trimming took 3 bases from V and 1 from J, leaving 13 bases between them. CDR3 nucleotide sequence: TGTGCCAGCAGCCAGGCCCCAGGGGAAAGCAATCAGCCCCAGCATTTT. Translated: CASSQAPGESNQPQHF.

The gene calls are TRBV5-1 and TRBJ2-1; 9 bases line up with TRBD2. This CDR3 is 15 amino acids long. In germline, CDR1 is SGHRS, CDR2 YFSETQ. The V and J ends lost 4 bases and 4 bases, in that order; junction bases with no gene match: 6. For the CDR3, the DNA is TGCGCCAGCAGCCTCCGCGGGGGGGCATACAATGAGCAGTTCTTC. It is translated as CASSLRGGAYNEQFF.

The CDR3 DNA reads as TGCGCCAGCAGCTTCGGGACAGGGCGGAACACTGAAGCTTTCTTT. The encoded protein is CASSFGTGRNTEAFF. This chain uses TRBV5-1 with TRBJ1-1; 9 positions agree with TRBD1. The junction had 3 bases not matched to a gene; V was cut back by 2 bases and J by 1 base. The CDR3 loop spans 15 amino acids. In germline, CDR1 is SGHRS, CDR2 YFSETQ.

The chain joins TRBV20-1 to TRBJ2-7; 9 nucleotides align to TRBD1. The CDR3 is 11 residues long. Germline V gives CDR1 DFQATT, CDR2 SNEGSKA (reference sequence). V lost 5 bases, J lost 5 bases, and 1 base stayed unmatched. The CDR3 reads CSAGQGNEQYF. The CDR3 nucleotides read TGCAGTGCTGGACAGGGGAACGAGCAGTACTTC.

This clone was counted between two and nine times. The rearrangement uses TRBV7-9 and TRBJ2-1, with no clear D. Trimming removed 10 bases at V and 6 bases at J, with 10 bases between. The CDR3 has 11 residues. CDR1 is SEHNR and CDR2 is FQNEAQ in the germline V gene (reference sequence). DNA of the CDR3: TGTGCCACCTCCTTGAGCAATGAGCAGTTCTTC. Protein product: CATSLSNEQFF.

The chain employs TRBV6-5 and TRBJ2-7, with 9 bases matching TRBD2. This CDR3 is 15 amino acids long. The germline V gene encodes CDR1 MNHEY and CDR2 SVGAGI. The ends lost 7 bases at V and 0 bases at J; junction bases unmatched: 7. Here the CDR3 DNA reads TGTGCCAGCACCAGAGCGGGGGGAAGCTCCTACGAGCAGTACTTC. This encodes CASTRAGGSSYEQYF.

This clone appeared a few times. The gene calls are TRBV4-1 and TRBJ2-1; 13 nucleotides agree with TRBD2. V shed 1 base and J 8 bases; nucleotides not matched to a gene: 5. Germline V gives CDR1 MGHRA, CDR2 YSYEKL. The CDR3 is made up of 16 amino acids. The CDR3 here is CASSQVGTSGIDEQFF. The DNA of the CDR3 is TGCGCCAGCAGCCAAGTCGGGACTAGCGGGATCGATGAGCAGTTCTTC.

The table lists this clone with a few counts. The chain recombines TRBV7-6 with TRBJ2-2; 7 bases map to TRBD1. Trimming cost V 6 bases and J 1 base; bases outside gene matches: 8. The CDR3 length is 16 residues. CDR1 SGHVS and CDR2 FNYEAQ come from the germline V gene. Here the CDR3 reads CASRPDRSGNTGELFF. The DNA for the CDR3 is TGTGCCAGCAGACCGGACAGGTCTGGGAACACCGGGGAGCTGTTTTTT.

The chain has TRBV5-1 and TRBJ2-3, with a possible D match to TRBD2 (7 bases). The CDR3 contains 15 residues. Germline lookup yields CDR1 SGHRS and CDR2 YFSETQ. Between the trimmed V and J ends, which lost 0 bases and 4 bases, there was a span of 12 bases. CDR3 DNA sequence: TGCGCCAGCAGCTTGGCCCGGGGGGCCTCAGATACGCAGTATTTT. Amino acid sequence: CASSLARGASDTQYF.

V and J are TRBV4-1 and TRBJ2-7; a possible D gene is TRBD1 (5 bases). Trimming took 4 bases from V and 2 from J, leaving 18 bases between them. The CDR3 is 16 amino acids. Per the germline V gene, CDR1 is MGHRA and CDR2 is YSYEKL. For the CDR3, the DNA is TGCGCCAGCAGCCGACCGTCCCAGGGCCCGACCTACGAGCAGTACTTC. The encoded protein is CASSRPSQGPTYEQYF.

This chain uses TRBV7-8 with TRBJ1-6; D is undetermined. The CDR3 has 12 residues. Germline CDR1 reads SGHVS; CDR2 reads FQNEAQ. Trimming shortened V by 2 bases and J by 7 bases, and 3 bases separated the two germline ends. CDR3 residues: CASSLRNSPLHF. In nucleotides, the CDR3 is TGTGCCAGCAGCTTAAGGAATTCACCCCTCCACTTT. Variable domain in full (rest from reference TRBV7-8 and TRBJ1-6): GAGVSQSPRYKVAKRGQDVALRCDPISGHVSLFWYQQALGQGPEFLTYFQNEAQLDKSGLPSDRFFAERPEGSVSTLKIQRTQQEDSAVYLCASSLRNSPLHFGNGTRLTVT.